This T cell receptor beta chain was captured in a study of T cell responses to AZD1222 COVID-19 vaccine. Study findings and constraints: Vaccine-associated CD4 TCRs spanned spike, dominant at 160-218 and 743-854. Seropositive status at baseline applied to only a handful of AZD1222 recipients.

With respect to this clone: Its matching antigen is unknown.

From germline, CDR1 is SGHRS and CDR2 YFSETQ. V lost 4 bases and J lost 7; bases outside the gene matches: 6. The CDR3 is made up of 14 amino acids. The assay was immunoSEQ multiplex PCR, and TCRdb's table has in-frame clones only and misses some. The sample has about 220,000 clones, approximately 94% seen once. The TCR originated in an adult in good health. The chain carries TRBV5-1 and TRBJ1-5; 9 bases map to TRBD1. The sample consisted of peripheral blood, taken on day 0 of MenACWY control vaccination. This chain's CDR3 is CASSIGTGSQPQHF. The CDR3 coding sequence is TGCGCCAGCAGCATCGGGACAGGGTCACAGCCCCAGCATTTT.